This T cell receptor beta chain was obtained from a study of cytomegalovirus exposure and HLA in healthy donors. Study conclusions and caveats: Further analysis, carried out later, found HLA-associated TCR beta chains more clonally expanded than equally common other chains.

The table lists this clone with a count of one. Antigen unknown. PCR used 60 Vbeta primers and 13 Jbeta primers. Profiling relied on immunoSEQ multiplex PCR, and the TCRdb table lists in-frame clones only, not all of them. The sample records 150,000 to 180,000 clones, 60% to 75% being singletons. V shed 2 bases and J shed 0 bases, with 11 bases lying between them. The CDR3 covers 16 residues. From germline, CDR1 is SGHDN and CDR2 FVKESK. Sequencing was done on a sample of PBMCs. The rearrangement uses TRBV14 and TRBJ2-1; the D is unclear. The clonotype comes from a young man in good health and CMV-seronegative. CDR3 amino acids: CASSQSMLSSYNEQFF. CDR3 DNA sequence: TGTGCCAGCAGCCAAAGCATGCTGAGCTCCTACAATGAGCAGTTCTTC.